This T cell receptor (beta chain) was identified during a study of cytomegalovirus exposure and HLA in healthy donors. Study-level results: For most TCR beta V segments, an earlier analysis put the productive rate at about 87% or about 30% of the time. When presence/absence was analysed, sequencing depth was taken to be roughly uniform across donors.

CDR1 and CDR2 from the germline V gene are SGHVS and FNYEAQ. The CDR3 totals 18 residues. Trimming removed 1 base at V and 3 bases at J, with 19 bases between. In regard to this clone: The antigen is undetermined.

The PCR made use of 60 Vbeta and 13 Jbeta primers. Measured with immunoSEQ multiplex PCR; TCRdb has only the in-frame clones, and not every one. The table lists approximately 100,000 clones, about three quarters of them singletons. This TCR was sampled from a woman aged 45-65 years in good health and CMV-seropositive. The rearrangement joins TRBV7-6 to TRBJ1-5, with D possibly matching TRBD1 (5 bases). Input material: PBMCs. CDR3 in DNA: TGTGCCAGCAGCTTAGAAAGGTTCCGGGGGAGCTTCAATCAGCCCCAGCATTTT. This gives the protein CASSLERFRGSFNQPQHF.